This T cell receptor beta chain was documented in a study of blood T cell repertoires in COVID-19. Sequencing used immunoSEQ multiplex PCR; TCRdb keeps in-frame clones, though not all of them. The sample has fewer than 250,000 clones; about 85% are singletons. In germline, CDR1 is SGHTS, CDR2 YDEGEE. The J segment lost 4 bases and the V segment lost 3 bases, leaving 7 bases of the junction unmatched. CDR3 length: 15 residues. The receptor's source is a woman aged 40 to 55 in a cohort exposed to, infected with or recovered from COVID-19 (not recorded which). The chain recombines TRBV5-8 with TRBJ2-7; TRBD1 aligns across 10 bases. Material: PBMCs or T cells enriched from blood (not recorded which). Here the CDR3 reads CASSSTGTGVYEQYF. The CDR3 DNA follows: TGTGCCAGCAGCTCCACCGGGACAGGGGTATACGAGCAGTACTTC.